The 18 T cell receptor beta chains reported below all come from one sample, sequenced in a study of Ad26.COV2.S vaccination and SARS-CoV-2 variants. Noted treatment: roughly 20 received Ad26.COV2.S at low or high dose, single or two shots; roughly five received placebo; per-sample allocation not given. Samples came from day 63 after the first vaccine or placebo injection. TCRdb's copy holds only in-frame clones and misses some; the assay was immunoSEQ multiplex PCR. This repertoire shows about 680,000 clones, roughly 90% found once; its top ten account for about 1.5%. Material: peripheral blood, obtained in a trial of Ad26.COV2.S vaccine versus placebo. Receptor source: a person between 18 and 59 years old who received the Ad26.COV2.S COVID-19 vaccine or a placebo.

The chain combines TRBV5-5 with TRBJ1-2; possible D gene TRBD1, 5 bases. Deletions cut 4 bases from V and 8 bases from J, with 15 bases between. The germline V gene encodes CDR1 SGHKS and CDR2 YYEKEE (reference sequence). The CDR3 is 13 amino acids. In DNA, the CDR3 is TGTGCCAGCAGCCTTGGGGAGGGGCTGGGCTACACCTTC. It specifies CASSLGEGLGYTF.

The rearrangement uses TRBV7-3 and TRBJ2-5, with TRBD2 matching over 7 bases. CDR3 length equals 15 residues. Germline-derived CDR1 and CDR2 are SGHTA and FQGTGA. Unmatched junction bases numbered 5, after V lost 2 bases and J lost 2 bases. The CDR3 coding sequence is TGTGCCAGCAGCTTACTGGGCGGGGGACAAGAGACCCAGTACTTC. Translated: CASSLLGGGQETQYF.

A single count supports this clone. V gene TRBV2 combines with J gene TRBJ2-2; 13 bases line up with TRBD2. There are 17 residues in the CDR3. The trim removed 7 bases at V and 0 bases at J, leaving 5 bases unmatched. Germline assignment: CDR1 SNHLY and CDR2 FYNNEI. The CDR3 sequence is CASILAGGTANTGELFF. The CDR3 nucleotides read TGTGCCAGCATACTAGCGGGAGGGACCGCGAACACCGGGGAGCTGTTTTTT.

The gene calls are TRBV7-2 and TRBJ2-2; D ambiguous. Between the trimmed V and J ends, which lost 2 bases and 1 base, there was a span of 8 bases. CDR1 SGHTA and CDR2 FQGNSA come from the germline V gene. The CDR3 totals 15 residues. CDR3 protein: CASSLSGGNTGELFF. CDR3 nucleotide sequence: TGTGCCAGCAGCTTATCTGGCGGGAACACCGGGGAGCTGTTTTTT. Filled out from reference TRBV7-2 and TRBJ2-2, the complete variable domain reads GAGVSQSPSNKVTEKGKDVELRCDPISGHTALYWYRQSLGQGLEFLIYFQGNSAPDKSGLPSDRFSAERTGGSVSTLTIQRTQQEDSAVYLCASSLSGGNTGELFFGEGSRLTVL.

The rearrangement uses TRBV19 and TRBJ2-7; D is possibly TRBD2 (5 bases). There are 15 residues in the CDR3. CDR1 LNHDA and CDR2 SQIVND come from the germline V gene (reference sequence). The germline V and J ends were trimmed by 9 bases and 0 bases, with 18 bases remaining between them. CDR3 in amino acids: CASARALTPSYEQYF. The CDR3 bases are TGTGCCAGCGCGCGGGCCCTGACACCCTCCTACGAGCAGTACTTC.

The chain links TRBV11-1 to TRBJ2-7, with TRBD2 as a possible D gene (6 bases). The CDR3 length is 15 residues. V lost 5 bases to trimming and J lost 4 bases, with 18 bases between them. The V gene's germline CDR1 is SGHAT and CDR2 FQDESV (reference sequence). The CDR3 nucleotides are TGTGCCAGCAGCGCTCTAGCGATTGGGTCTTACGAGCAGTACTTC. Translating it yields CASSALAIGSYEQYF.

This sequence joins TRBV10-3 and TRBJ2-3; D is undetermined. This CDR3 is built from 12 residues. The V gene's germline CDR1 is ENHRY and CDR2 SYGVKD. The V and J ends lost 4 bases and 4 bases respectively, with 6 bases between them. In DNA form, the CDR3 reads TGTGCCATCAGTGGAAGGGCAGATACGCAGTATTTT. Translated: CAISGRADTQYF.

The rearrangement uses TRBV5-1 and TRBJ2-5; weak D call: TRBD1 (6 bases). V lost 1 base and J lost 3, with 7 bases in between. Germline V lookup: CDR1 SGHRS, CDR2 YFSETQ. The CDR3 loop spans 13 amino acids. The CDR3 protein is CASSLNREETQYF. In DNA form, the CDR3 reads TGCGCCAGCAGCTTGAACAGGGAAGAGACCCAGTACTTC. Variable domain in full (rest from reference TRBV5-1 and TRBJ2-5): KAGVTQTPRYLIKTRGQQVTLSCSPISGHRSVSWYQQTPGQGLQFLFEYFSETQRNKGNFPGRFSGRQFSNSRSEMNVSTLELGDSALYLCASSLNREETQYFGPGTRLLVL.

V gene TRBV5-5 combines with J gene TRBJ2-5; D gene ambiguous. Germline V gene sequence: CDR1 SGHKS, CDR2 YYEKEE (reference sequence). The CDR3 loop spans 11 amino acids. The V end was cut by 0 bases, the J end by 8 bases, with 5 bases between. CDR3 DNA: TGTGCCAGCAGCTTGGGGGGAACCCAGTACTTC. As protein: CASSLGGTQYF.

The chain joins TRBV30 to TRBJ2-1; the match to TRBD2 covers 7 bases. This CDR3 has 12 residues. CDR1 is GTSNPN, CDR2 SVGIG, per germline (reference sequence). The V gene end was trimmed by 1 base and the J gene end by 9 bases; junction bases not matched to a gene: 3. The CDR3 is CAWSATGGEQFF. CDR3 coding DNA: TGTGCCTGGAGTGCCACGGGGGGTGAGCAGTTCTTC.

The chain has TRBV5-1 and TRBJ2-5; 8 nucleotides agree with TRBD1. The CDR3 sequence is 16 residues long. Germline CDR1 SGHRS, CDR2 YFSETQ. Germline trimming cut 0 bases from V and 4 bases from J; bases unmatched to any gene: 8. The CDR3 bases are TGCGCCAGCAGCTTGGACAGGGGGTCCCGTGGAGAGACCCAGTACTTC. It yields the protein CASSLDRGSRGETQYF.

This sequence joins TRBV6-6 and TRBJ1-1, with a possible D match to TRBD1 (5 bases). The germline V gene has CDR1 MNHNY and CDR2 SVGAGI (reference sequence). The CDR3 has 13 residues. Trimming cost V 7 bases and J 0 bases, with 9 bases left between them. CDR3 residues: CASTGQLNTEAFF. The CDR3 DNA is TGTGCCAGCACCGGACAACTGAACACTGAAGCTTTCTTT.

V gene TRBV24-1 combines with J gene TRBJ2-2; TRBD2 is a possible D gene (6 bases). Trimming left V 0 bases short and J 4 bases short, with 14 bases between. This CDR3 spans 17 amino acids. CDR1 and CDR2 from the germline V gene are KGHDR and SFDVKD. The CDR3 nucleotides read TGTGCCACCAGTGATTTGCCACGGGGGTTTGGCACCGGGGAGCTGTTTTTT. It translates to CATSDLPRGFGTGELFF.

The V gene is TRBV3-1 (or the pseudogene TRBV3-2), the J gene TRBJ1-6; D perhaps matches TRBD1 (5 bases). Germline-derived CDR1 and CDR2 are LGHDT and YNNKEL (reference sequence). The CDR3 totals 15 residues. V lost 3 bases and J 1 base, leaving 7 bases between the germline ends. This chain's CDR3 is CASSHRQSYNSPLHF. CDR3 DNA sequence: TGTGCCAGCAGCCACAGACAGTCCTATAATTCACCCCTCCACTTT.

The gene calls are TRBV6-5 and TRBJ1-5, with 9 bases aligning to TRBD1. CDR1 is MNHEY, CDR2 SVGAGI, per germline. V lost 7 bases and J lost 6; bases outside the gene matches: 4. The CDR3 sequence is 13 residues long. The CDR3 bases are TGTGCCAGCACACAGGGGGCGGCTCAGCCCCAGCATTTT. Residues: CASTQGAAQPQHF.

The chain couples TRBV11-2 to TRBJ1-1; the match to TRBD1 covers 7 bases. The CDR3 consists of 14 residues. The V gene end was trimmed by 5 bases and the J gene end by 5 bases; junction bases not matched to a gene: 8. Germline loops: CDR1 SGHAT, CDR2 FQNNGV. Here the CDR3 DNA reads TGTGCCAGCAGCCCCGGACAGGTTGTGACTGAAGCTTTCTTT. Residues: CASSPGQVVTEAFF.

V is TRBV6-5 and J is TRBJ1-4; tentative D call: TRBD1 (6 bases). Trimming removed 6 bases from V and 4 bases from J, with 15 bases in between. The CDR3 has 15 amino acids. Germline V CDR1 and CDR2: MNHEY, SVGAGI. The CDR3 region has the DNA TGTGCCAGCAGGTTCACAGGGTCGGGTAATGAAAAACTGTTTTTT. Protein: CASRFTGSGNEKLFF.

The chain couples TRBV18 to TRBJ1-1; D might be TRBD1 (5 bases). The CDR3 spans 14 residues. The germline CDR1 and CDR2 sequences are KGHSH and LQKENI. Trimming removed 4 bases from V and 4 bases from J, with 13 bases in between. The CDR3 region is CASSQGPPGTEAFF. The CDR3 DNA sequence: TGTGCCAGCTCACAGGGACCCCCGGGCACTGAAGCTTTCTTT.